The 28 T cell receptor beta chains below were found in one sample sequenced in a study of cytomegalovirus exposure and HLA in healthy donors. This PCR relied on a set of 60 Vbeta primers and 13 Jbeta primers. Sequencing was performed with immunoSEQ multiplex PCR; in TCRdb, only in-frame clones are kept and a portion is missing. The sample contains 150,000 to 200,000 clones, roughly 81% of which appear only once. The sequencing sample was made of PBMCs. The receptor source for this set is a woman under 30 in good health and CMV-seropositive.

The V gene is TRBV19, the J gene TRBJ1-6; 8 nucleotides agree with TRBD1. CDR1 LNHDA and CDR2 SQIVND come from the germline V gene (reference sequence). This CDR3 spans 16 amino acids. V lost 6 bases and J lost 0; bases outside the gene matches: 4. As DNA, the CDR3 is TGTGCCAGTAGGGGACAGGCGAGCTCCTATAATTCACCCCTCCACTTT. Encoded protein: CASRGQASSYNSPLHF.

The chain joins TRBV6-5 to TRBJ2-7, with 7 bases fitting TRBD2. Per germline, CDR1 MNHEY and CDR2 SVGAGI. V gave up 6 bases and J gave up 5 bases; unmatched junction bases: 13. The CDR3 extends over 15 amino acids. The CDR3: CASSDRRGGSHEQYF. Written as DNA, the CDR3 is TGTGCCAGCAGCGATCGGCGCGGGGGAAGCCACGAGCAGTACTTC.

CDR3 sequence (DNA): TGTGCCTGGCGGGGGAGCTATGGCTACACCTTC. It yields the protein CAWRGSYGYTF. The chain is built from TRBV30 and TRBJ1-2; possibly TRBD1 for D (5 bases). Trimming took off 5 bases at V and 4 bases at J, with 8 bases between the two ends. CDR1 and CDR2 (germline): GTSNPN, SVGIG (reference sequence). This CDR3 has 11 amino acids.

This chain links TRBV2 with TRBJ1-1; 7 nucleotides agree with TRBD1. With 7 bases clipped from V and 4 bases from J, the junction kept 6 bases outside the gene matches. CDR3 size: 13 residues. The germline V gene encodes CDR1 SNHLY and CDR2 FYNNEI. In DNA form, the CDR3 reads TGTGCCAGCATCGACAGGGTAGGCACTGAAGCTTTCTTT. Translating gives CASIDRVGTEAFF.

The chain is built from TRBV27 and TRBJ1-2; possible D gene TRBD1, 6 bases. Per the germline V gene, CDR1 is MNHEY and CDR2 is SMNVEV (reference sequence). The CDR3 contains 15 residues. Trimming removed 4 bases at V and 9 bases at J, with 21 bases between. The CDR3 bases are TGTGCCAGCAGTTCCCACTCAGGGGAATCAACCAGCTACACCTTC. Its protein is CASSSHSGESTSYTF.

This clone was seen only once. V is TRBV11-3 and J is TRBJ2-2; TRBD2 matches at 7 bases. The CDR3 runs 15 residues. Germline assignment: CDR1 SGHNT and CDR2 YENEEA. V shed 5 bases and J 4 bases; nucleotides not matched to a gene: 7. CDR3 in DNA: TGTGCCAGCAGCCCCGGGGAGGGAGGCACCGGGGAGCTGTTTTTT. Translating it yields CASSPGEGGTGELFF.

The chain uses TRBV7-9 and TRBJ2-2, with D possibly being TRBD1 (6 bases). The germline V and J ends were trimmed by 6 bases and 6 bases, with 14 bases remaining between them. Germline V CDR1 and CDR2: SEHNR, FQNEAQ (reference sequence). The CDR3 runs to 14 residues. The CDR3 DNA reads TGTGCCAGCAGTCCACCAACAGGGCCCGGGGAGCTGTTTTTT. Protein sequence: CASSPPTGPGELFF.

This clone was seen a few times. V is TRBV5-1 and J is TRBJ2-3; 9 bases align to TRBD1. The CDR3 is made up of 16 amino acids. Germline V CDR1 and CDR2: SGHRS, YFSETQ. J was trimmed by 4 bases and V by 4 bases; bases with no gene match: 10. The chain's CDR3 is CASSTPGTGLADTQYF. The CDR3 bases are TGCGCCAGCAGCACCCCCGGGACAGGGCTGGCAGATACGCAGTATTTT.

The chain carries TRBV9 and TRBJ1-5; possible D gene TRBD1, 5 bases. V was trimmed by 3 bases and J by 6 bases, leaving 16 bases between them. Germline CDR1 and CDR2: SGDLS and YYNGEE. The CDR3 spans 15 residues. Written as DNA, the CDR3 is TGTGCCAGCAGCGCGGACGGGTTGGGGCGTCAGCCCCAGCATTTT. This gives the protein CASSADGLGRQPQHF.

This rearrangement joins TRBV5-1 to TRBJ1-3; possible D gene TRBD1, 6 bases. The CDR3 covers 17 residues. Trimming shortened V by 4 bases and J by 0 bases, and 17 bases separated the two germline ends. Germline values: CDR1 SGHRS, CDR2 YFSETQ. CDR3 nucleotide sequence: TGCGCCAGCAGCACCTCTTTTGGGGGCCTCTCTGGAAACACCATATATTTT. It codes for CASSTSFGGLSGNTIYF.

V gene TRBV10-1 combines with J gene TRBJ2-7; D is perhaps TRBD2 (6 bases). The CDR3 is 16 amino acids. V was pared by 4 bases and J by 4 bases, with 20 bases between. Germline lookup yields CDR1 WNHNN and CDR2 SYGVQD (reference sequence). The CDR3: CASSGRGTGIVYEQYF. CDR3 DNA sequence: TGCGCCAGCAGTGGTCGCGGGACGGGCATAGTGTACGAGCAGTACTTC.

This chain connects TRBV7-2 to TRBJ2-5; possibly TRBD2 for D (6 bases). V shed 7 bases and J shed 5 bases, with 17 bases lying between them. The CDR3 spans 14 residues. Germline V gives CDR1 SGHTA, CDR2 FQGNSA. CDR3 in DNA: TGTGCCAGCACACTACCCGGGGGTAGGGAGACCCAGTACTTC. Translation: CASTLPGGRETQYF. The complete variable domain, with remaining parts taken from reference TRBV7-2 and TRBJ2-5, reads GAGVSQSPSNKVTEKGKDVELRCDPISGHTALYWYRQSLGQGLEFLIYFQGNSAPDKSGLPSDRFSAERTGGSVSTLTIQRTQQEDSAVYLCASTLPGGRETQYFGPGTRLLVL.

This clone was recorded once. The chain has TRBV10-1 and TRBJ2-7; maybe TRBD2 (7 bases). Germline V gene sequence: CDR1 WNHNN, CDR2 SYGVQD (reference sequence). Trimming shortened V by 3 bases and J by 1 base, and 13 bases separated the two germline ends. The CDR3 spans 15 residues. The CDR3 loop reads CASSDTRGPSYEQYF. The CDR3 region has the DNA TGCGCCAGCAGTGATACGCGGGGGCCATCCTACGAGCAGTACTTC.

The chain has TRBV28 and TRBJ2-7; D might be TRBD2 (6 bases). CDR1 is MDHEN, CDR2 SYDVKM, per germline. The V end was cut by 3 bases, the J end by 7 bases, with 19 bases between. The CDR3 length is 15 residues. The CDR3 loop reads CASSFQAGSGGEQYF. In nucleotides, the CDR3 is TGTGCCAGCAGTTTTCAGGCAGGGTCTGGAGGGGAGCAGTACTTC.

This sequence joins TRBV15 and TRBJ2-7, with D possibly being TRBD1 (5 bases). Trimming removed 2 bases at V and 1 base at J, with 12 bases between. The CDR3 has 15 amino acids. Germline CDR1 and CDR2: LNHNV and YYDKDF (reference sequence). The CDR3 sequence is CATSRRAGISYEQYF. The CDR3 region has the DNA TGTGCCACCAGCAGAAGGGCAGGGATTTCCTACGAGCAGTACTTC.

The rearrangement uses TRBV19 and TRBJ1-2; 7 bases agree with TRBD1. With 1 base clipped from V and 5 bases from J, the junction kept 1 base outside the gene matches. Per germline, CDR1 LNHDA and CDR2 SQIVND (reference sequence). The CDR3 runs to 13 residues. The CDR3 sequence: CASSIAQGYGYTF. CDR3 nucleotide sequence: TGTGCCAGTAGTATAGCACAGGGGTATGGCTACACCTTC.

The chain recombines TRBV19 with TRBJ1-1; D unclear. The V end was cut by 4 bases, the J end by 0 bases, with 9 bases between. The germline CDR1 and CDR2 sequences are LNHDA and SQIVND (reference sequence). This CDR3 contains 14 residues. In DNA, the CDR3 is TGTGCCAGTAGTAACCGACACCTGAACACTGAAGCTTTCTTT. This encodes CASSNRHLNTEAFF.

Comments on this clone: The junction departs from the called germline gene at one end, perhaps through a read error. The J gene is TRBJ1-2, the V gene TRBV5-6; D perhaps matches TRBD1 (5 bases). Germline values: CDR1 SGHDT, CDR2 YYEEEE. The CDR3 covers 14 residues. CDR3 amino acids: CASSFSGANYGYTF. The CDR3 coding sequence is TGTGCCAGCAGCTTTTCTGGGGCTAATTATGGCTACACCTTC.

This clone was detected a few times. The V call is TRBV28, the J call TRBJ1-4; the D is unclear. The CDR3 runs to 13 residues. Per the germline V gene, CDR1 is MDHEN and CDR2 is SYDVKM. V lost 10 bases and J 6 bases, leaving 15 bases between the germline ends. CDR3 DNA sequence: TGTGCCATCCATTCAGCGGGCTATGAAAAACTGTTTTTT. This encodes CAIHSAGYEKLFF. Looking up the rest from reference TRBV28 and TRBJ1-4 gives the full variable domain: DVKVTQSSRYLVKRTGEKVFLECVQDMDHENMFWYRQDPGLGLRLIYFSYDVKMKEKGDIPEGYSVSREKKERFSLILESASTNQTSMYLCAIHSAGYEKLFFGSGTQLSVL.

V usage is TRBV7-2 and J usage is TRBJ2-5; maybe TRBD1 (6 bases). CDR3 size: 14 residues. The V gene's germline CDR1 is SGHTA and CDR2 FQGNSA. Trimming shortened V by 1 base and J by 5 bases, and 11 bases separated the two germline ends. The CDR3 bases are TGTGCCAGCAGCTTAGTGGGGGCTTGGGAGACCCAGTACTTC. Protein product: CASSLVGAWETQYF.

The V and J genes are TRBV19 and TRBJ2-5, with D maybe TRBD2 (7 bases). CDR3 length: 16 amino acids. The ends were cut back, 0 bases at V and 1 base at J, with 12 bases in the middle. Germline CDR1 and CDR2: LNHDA and SQIVND (reference sequence). The DNA for the CDR3 is TGTGCCAGTAGTATAGATAACGGGGGGCTCCAAGAGACCCAGTACTTC. As protein: CASSIDNGGLQETQYF.

The V call is TRBV5-4, the J call TRBJ2-3; D is perhaps TRBD1 (7 bases). This CDR3 has 14 amino acids. Germline V gives CDR1 SGHNT, CDR2 YYREEE (reference sequence). Trimming stripped 5 bases from V and 5 bases from J, with 15 bases between. The CDR3 coding sequence is TGTGCCAGCAGGCGGGGACAGATGATAGATACGCAGTATTTT. This codes for CASRRGQMIDTQYF.

The rearrangement joins TRBV19 to TRBJ2-3, with D perhaps matching TRBD1 (6 bases). Trimming stripped 4 bases from V and 5 bases from J, with 10 bases between. This CDR3 is 13 amino acids long. Germline assignment: CDR1 LNHDA and CDR2 SQIVND (reference sequence). The CDR3 is CASSTLRGDTQYF. In DNA, the CDR3 is TGTGCCAGTAGTACCCTCAGGGGAGATACGCAGTATTTT.

This CDR3 is CASRGTGDTQYF. CDR3 nucleotides: TGTGCCAGTAGGGGGACAGGGGATACGCAGTATTTT. The chain couples TRBV19 to TRBJ2-3; 9 nucleotides align to TRBD1. V was pared by 6 bases and J by 6 bases, with 1 base of the junction left unmatched. This CDR3 is built from 12 residues. Germline V gene sequence: CDR1 LNHDA, CDR2 SQIVND (reference sequence).

This chain connects TRBV14 to TRBJ2-3; TRBD2 agrees at 7 bases. From germline, CDR1 is SGHDN and CDR2 FVKESK. Trimming at V came to 3 bases and at J to 2 bases, leaving 8 bases not matched to a gene. The CDR3 is 16 amino acids. The CDR3, as DNA: TGTGCCAGCAGCCAGAGGATAAGGGACTACACAGATACGCAGTATTTT. It yields the protein CASSQRIRDYTDTQYF. Drawing the rest from reference TRBV14 and TRBJ2-3, the complete variable domain is EAGVTQFPSHSVIEKGQTVTLRCDPISGHDNLYWYRRVMGKEIKFLLHFVKESKQDESGMPNNRFLAERTGGTYSTLKVQPAELEDSGVYFCASSQRIRDYTDTQYFGPGTRLTVL.

This clone was seen a few times. The CDR3 sequence is CSVAGTGEVWGTDTQYF. In DNA, the CDR3 is TGCAGCGTTGCCGGGACAGGGGAAGTTTGGGGCACAGATACGCAGTATTTT. The chain couples TRBV29-1 to TRBJ2-3; 10 bases fit TRBD1. The CDR3 runs 17 residues. Germline-derived CDR1 and CDR2 are SQVTM and ANQGSEA. The V and J ends lost 4 bases and 1 base, in that order; junction bases with no gene match: 11.

J is TRBJ2-1 and V is TRBV13, with D hard to call. The CDR3 runs to 12 residues. Trimming pared 3 bases from V and 5 bases from J, leaving 5 bases between. The germline V gene encodes CDR1 PRHDT and CDR2 FYEKMQ (reference sequence). In nucleotides, the CDR3 is TGTGCCAGCAGCTTGGTAGACAATGAGCAGTTCTTC. Its protein product is CASSLVDNEQFF. The whole variable domain, remainder taken from reference TRBV13 and TRBJ2-1, is AAGVIQSPRHLIKEKRETATLKCYPIPRHDTVYWYQQGPGQDPQFLISFYEKMQSDKGSIPDRFSAQQFSDYHSELNMSSLELGDSALYFCASSLVDNEQFFGPGTRLTVL.

V usage is TRBV2 and J usage is TRBJ1-2, with D hard to call. V was clipped by 3 bases and J by 4 bases, with 6 bases between them. In germline, CDR1 is SNHLY, CDR2 FYNNEI. This CDR3 has 12 amino acids. The CDR3 sequence is CASSDPFYGYTF. The CDR3 DNA is TGTGCCAGCAGTGACCCCTTCTATGGCTACACCTTC.